The next 24 T cell receptor beta chains were all read from a single sample in a study of early T cells in non-severe SARS-CoV-2 infection. TCRdb redid the calling of the 5' RACE reads with MiXCR, one entry per CDR3 protein. The sample shows about 61,000 distinct CDR3 sequences, 12% of them seen only once. Sequenced here: whole blood, sampled at baseline. These receptors came from an adult who was a healthcare worker with PCR-confirmed SARS-CoV-2 infection or an uninfected control (not recorded which). The donor label of this sample is uncertain.

This chain uses TRBV20-1 with TRBJ1-5; D gene ambiguous. With 4 bases removed from V and 0 bases from J, the gap between germline ends came to 10 bases. The CDR3 sequence is 14 residues long. The germline V gene encodes CDR1 DFQATT and CDR2 SNEGSKA (reference sequence). In DNA, the CDR3 is TGCAGTGCTATTGTGGGAAATAGCAATCAGCCCCAGCATTTT. Its protein product is CSAIVGNSNQPQHF.

This chain links TRBV3-1 with TRBJ2-5; D may be TRBD2 (7 bases). V was shortened by 3 bases and J by 4 bases, with 18 bases between the two germline ends. Germline CDR1 reads LGHDT; CDR2 reads YNNKEL (reference sequence). The CDR3 runs 16 residues. CDR3 DNA: TGTGCCAGCAGCCACTTCGCGGGGGCGTACGCAGAGACCCAGTACTTC. Encoded protein: CASSHFAGAYAETQYF.

This clonotype was counted many times. This chain joins TRBV6-1 and TRBJ1-4; TRBD1 might be the D (5 bases). The CDR3 has 14 residues. V was clipped by 7 bases and J by 7 bases, with 16 bases between them. Germline CDR1 reads MNHNS; CDR2 reads SASEGT. CDR3 DNA: TGTGCCAGCAATCGGGCCTTGGGACCTGAAAAACTGTTTTTT. Residues: CASNRALGPEKLFF.

V usage is TRBV20-1 and J usage is TRBJ1-1; D is uncertain. V was shortened by 5 bases and J by 1 base, with 14 bases between the two germline ends. The CDR3 is made up of 14 amino acids. Germline lookup yields CDR1 DFQATT and CDR2 SNEGSKA (reference sequence). The CDR3 DNA follows: TGCAGTGCTCCAACTCAGACGGCGAACACTGAAGCTTTCTTT. Residues: CSAPTQTANTEAFF.

The chain recombines TRBV20-1 with TRBJ2-5, with 9 bases aligning to TRBD2. V lost 6 bases, J lost 2 bases, and 7 bases stayed unmatched. The CDR3 extends over 14 amino acids. Germline V gene data show CDR1 as DFQATT and CDR2 as SNEGSKA (reference sequence). The CDR3 sequence: CSAASGGKQETQYF. DNA for the CDR3: TGCAGTGCCGCCAGCGGGGGGAAACAAGAGACCCAGTACTTC.

In its sample, this clonotype was seen many times. V usage is TRBV14 and J usage is TRBJ2-3, with TRBD1 matching 7 bases. V trimming: 1 base; J trimming: 10 bases; junction bases outside the gene matches: 5. Germline V gene sequence: CDR1 SGHDN, CDR2 FVKESK. The CDR3 length is 13 residues. The CDR3 is CASSQVQGNPQYF. The CDR3 nucleotides are TGTGCCAGCAGCCAAGTACAGGGGAACCCGCAGTATTTT.

The gene calls are TRBV3-1 and TRBJ2-6; 9 nucleotides align to TRBD1. V shed 5 bases and J 2 bases; nucleotides not matched to a gene: 7. CDR3 size: 17 residues. Germline V CDR1 and CDR2: LGHDT, YNNKEL (reference sequence). The CDR3 spells CASSSRDRAAGANVLTF. The CDR3 nucleotides are TGTGCCAGCAGCTCCCGGGACAGGGCGGCTGGGGCCAACGTCCTGACTTTC.

A remark on this clonotype: With a much larger clone just one base away, this may be a read error. This rearrangement joins TRBV20-1 to TRBJ1-6, with D maybe TRBD1 (6 bases). Germline loops: CDR1 DFQATT, CDR2 SNEGSKA (reference sequence). This CDR3 is 14 amino acids long. The CDR3 sequence is CSARRGNDNSSLHF. CDR3 nucleotides: TGCAGTGCTAGGAGGGGGAACGATAATTCATCCCTCCACTTT.

The chain links TRBV6-1 to TRBJ2-5; D is ambiguous. The CDR3 is made up of 15 amino acids. The germline V gene encodes CDR1 MNHNS and CDR2 SASEGT. V lost 10 bases and J 1 base, leaving 19 bases between the germline ends. The CDR3 coding sequence is TGTGCCACCAGAAGTCACTCCGCCATCCAAGAGACCCAGTACTTC. The encoded protein is CATRSHSAIQETQYF.

This clonotype showed up just a few times. This rearrangement joins TRBV12-3 or TRBV12-4 to TRBJ1-1; D not certain. The ends were cut back, 0 bases at V and 3 bases at J, with 5 bases in the middle. The CDR3 sequence is 13 residues long. CDR3 nucleotides: TGTGCCAGCAGTTTAGCGGAATACACTGAAGCTTTCTTT. The encoded protein is CASSLAEYTEAFF.

The J gene is TRBJ2-5, the V gene TRBV5-1; D call uncertain. In germline, CDR1 is SGHRS, CDR2 YFSETQ. V was cut by 0 bases and J by 2 bases, with 8 bases left in between. The CDR3 extends over 14 amino acids. The CDR3 DNA reads TGCGCCAGCAGCTTGGACCCAATTCAAGAGACCCAGTACTTC. This sequence encodes CASSLDPIQETQYF.

This clonotype was observed many times. The chain carries TRBV14 and TRBJ2-5; D not resolved. The germline gives CDR1 SGHDN, CDR2 FVKESK. V dropped 1 base and J dropped 4 bases, with 4 bases sitting between them. The CDR3 spans 12 residues. CDR3 sequence: CASSQAGETQYF. In nucleotides, the CDR3 is TGTGCCAGCAGCCAAGCCGGAGAGACCCAGTACTTC. Looking up the rest from reference TRBV14 and TRBJ2-5 gives the full variable domain: EAGVTQFPSHSVIEKGQTVTLRCDPISGHDNLYWYRRVMGKEIKFLLHFVKESKQDESGMPNNRFLAERTGGTYSTLKVQPAELEDSGVYFCASSQAGETQYFGPGTRLLVL.

The genes are TRBV27 and TRBJ2-3; TRBD2 agrees at 10 bases. CDR3 length: 15 residues. After removal of 7 bases from V and 0 bases from J, the junction contained 4 bases not matched to a gene. Germline lookup yields CDR1 MNHEY and CDR2 SMNVEV (reference sequence). The CDR3 nucleotides are TGTGCCAGCAAGGGACTAGCGCTGAGCACAGATACGCAGTATTTT. This gives the protein CASKGLALSTDTQYF.

V gene TRBV29-1 combines with J gene TRBJ1-1, with D unclear. This CDR3 has 15 residues. The germline gives CDR1 SQVTM, CDR2 ANQGSEA. The CDR3 region has the DNA TGCAGTTCCTCCTGGTGGCTGACGATGAACACTGAAGCTTTCTTT. Amino acid sequence: CSSSWWLTMNTEAFF.

The chain is built from TRBV9 and TRBJ2-3; 7 nucleotides match TRBD1. The CDR3 runs 16 residues. The trim removed 4 bases at V and 2 bases at J, leaving 10 bases unmatched. Germline V gene lookup returns CDR1 SGDLS and CDR2 YYNGEE. The CDR3 protein is CASSRQGKRTTDTQYF. CDR3 nucleotides: TGTGCCAGCAGCCGACAGGGCAAGAGAACCACAGATACGCAGTATTTT.

This clonotype turned up a few times. The V and J genes are TRBV6-6 and TRBJ1-2; 7 nucleotides line up with TRBD1. From germline, CDR1 is MNHNY and CDR2 SVGAGI (reference sequence). CDR3 length equals 14 residues. The trim removed 0 bases at V and 3 bases at J, leaving 1 base unmatched. In nucleotides, the CDR3 is TGTGCCAGCAGTTACTCTCAGGGGGACTATGGCTACACCTTC. Its translation: CASSYSQGDYGYTF.

In this sample, this clonotype turned up many times. The rearrangement joins TRBV12-3 or TRBV12-4 to TRBJ1-1, with D unresolved. The CDR3 spans 13 residues. V lost 7 bases and J lost 1, with 10 bases in between. CDR3 residues: CASKKKSNTEAFF. CDR3 nucleotides: TGTGCCAGCAAAAAGAAATCGAACACTGAAGCTTTCTTT.

This clonotype was seen more than once but under ten times. The rearrangement joins TRBV30 to TRBJ2-1; weak D call: TRBD1 (5 bases). CDR1 and CDR2 from the germline V gene are GTSNPN and SVGIG (reference sequence). The CDR3 consists of 12 residues. The V and J ends lost 3 bases and 8 bases respectively, with 11 bases between them. CDR3 sequence reads: CAWRWQGDEQFF. The DNA for the CDR3 is TGTGCCTGGAGGTGGCAAGGGGATGAGCAGTTCTTC.

This clonotype came up a few times. The chain uses TRBV20-1 and TRBJ2-2; no firm D call. The V and J ends lost 0 bases and 0 bases respectively, with 11 bases between them. The CDR3 has 16 residues. Germline V lookup: CDR1 DFQATT, CDR2 SNEGSKA (reference sequence). CDR3 sequence reads: CSARDLAPANTGELFF. The CDR3 DNA is TGCAGTGCTAGAGATTTGGCACCGGCGAACACCGGGGAGCTGTTTTTT.

This clonotype was seen many times. J is TRBJ2-7 and V is TRBV6-1, with TRBD1 identical over 7 bases. J was trimmed by 3 bases and V by 1 base; bases with no gene match: 0. The CDR3 contains 13 residues. The germline CDR1 and CDR2 sequences are MNHNS and SASEGT. The CDR3 bases are TGTGCCAGCAGTGAAGACAGGGGCTACGAGCAGTACGTC. Amino acid sequence: CASSEDRGYEQYV.

This clonotype was observed a handful of times. The chain couples TRBV7-3 to TRBJ1-2, with D unclear. Per germline, CDR1 SGHTA and CDR2 FQGTGA. V lost 2 bases to trimming and J lost 3 bases, with 13 bases between them. CDR3 length equals 15 residues. The CDR3 nucleotides read TGTGCCAGCAGCTTACTCGGACCGAACGACTATGGCTACACCTTC. Encoded protein: CASSLLGPNDYGYTF.

This clonotype was seen many times. V gene TRBV15 combines with J gene TRBJ1-3; D is perhaps TRBD1 (5 bases). Germline V gene data show CDR1 as LNHNV and CDR2 as YYDKDF (reference sequence). Between the trimmed V and J ends, which lost 5 bases and 4 bases, there was a span of 18 bases. There are 16 residues in the CDR3. The DNA of the CDR3 is TGTGCCACCAGCCCCCGGAATGGACGGGGCGGAAACACCATATATTTT. Translated, it gives CATSPRNGRGGNTIYF.

There are a few counts of this clonotype. The chain's CDR3 is CASSQARRGVGEQFF. In DNA, the CDR3 is TGTGCCAGCAGCCAAGCGCGCAGGGGAGTCGGTGAGCAGTTCTTC. The rearrangement links TRBV3-2 to TRBJ2-1; the table calls TRBD1, which could not be checked here. TRBV3-2 is a known pseudogene. This CDR3 spans 15 amino acids.

The chain joins TRBV18 to TRBJ2-1; 14 bases fit TRBD2. With V trimmed by 3 bases and J by 0 bases, 16 bases remained unmatched. CDR1 KGHSH and CDR2 LQKENI come from the germline V gene. The CDR3 totals 22 residues. The CDR3 nucleotides are TGTGCCAGCTCACCCAGGAGCCCCGGGACTAGCGGGGGTTGGAGCTCCTACAATGAGCAGTTCTTC. It encodes CASSPRSPGTSGGWSSYNEQFF.